Each of the 4 T cell receptor beta chains below was sequenced from the same sample in a study of post-analysis software for immune sequencing data. Tagging with unique molecular identifiers was a feature of the TCR beta cDNA libraries. Via MiXCR, TCRdb re-called the PCR reads, giving one row per CDR3 protein. Of approximately 690,000 distinct CDR3 sequences in the sample, approximately 59% were seen once. Study-wide results and caveats: In patients, four to six TRBV segments were more frequent than in controls, with TRBV5-6, TRBV5-1 and TRBV20-1 among them.

Antigens for these TCRs are unknown. Material: blood. All receptors come from a girl aged 2-10 years with multiple sclerosis.

This clonotype was seen once. At one boundary the junction diverges from the germline segment, which might be a read error. The V and J genes are TRBV12-3 or TRBV12-4 and TRBJ1-1; a possible D gene is TRBD1 (6 bases). The CDR3 covers 13 residues. The CDR3 nucleotides are TGTGCCAGCAGTCAACAGAGGGACACTGAGGCTTTCTTT. Translation: CASSQQRDTEAFF.

This clonotype was counted between two and nine times. The J gene is TRBJ2-2, the V gene TRBV29-1; D is ambiguous. The germline V gene has CDR1 SQVTM and CDR2 ANQGSEA. Trimming cost V 3 bases and J 1 base, with 6 bases left between them. There are 13 residues in the CDR3. The CDR3: CSVEARNTGELFF. For the CDR3, the DNA is TGCAGCGTTGAGGCCAGGAACACCGGGGAGCTGTTTTTT.

The V gene is TRBV4-3, the J gene TRBJ2-6, with D perhaps assigned TRBD1 or TRBD2 (5 bases each). Trimming stripped 0 bases from V and 0 bases from J, with 15 bases between. Germline values: CDR1 LGHNA, CDR2 YSLEER. CDR3 length: 19 residues. The chain's CDR3 is CASSQESRDALSGANVLTF. The CDR3 DNA sequence: TGCGCCAGCAGCCAAGAATCCCGGGACGCCCTCTCTGGGGCCAACGTCCTGACTTTC.

This chain links TRBV20-1 with TRBJ2-3, with TRBD2 matching over 8 bases. This CDR3 has 15 amino acids. Germline assignment: CDR1 DFQATT and CDR2 SNEGSKA (reference sequence). The J segment lost 4 bases and the V segment lost 0 bases, leaving 6 bases of the junction unmatched. CDR3 region: CSARDPGGGSDTQYF. The CDR3 coding sequence is TGCAGTGCTAGAGATCCGGGCGGGGGGTCAGATACGCAGTATTTT.